Listed below are T cell receptor beta chains from one sample, sequenced in a study of blood T cell repertoires in COVID-19. Using immunoSEQ multiplex PCR, the repertoire was profiled, and TCRdb retains in-frame clones only, with some absent. The sample contains some 89,000 clones, around nine tenths of which appear only once. The sequenced material came from peripheral blood. These receptors all come from a man aged 45-65 years with acute or convalescent COVID-19. Each CDR3 is given without its conserved first and last residue. Not every row has a clone size; where given, it reads once, few, many or a size class.

V gene: TRBV29-1
J gene: TRBJ2-3
clone size: -
CDR3 protein: SVQVSGTSADTQY

V gene: TRBV2
J gene: TRBJ1-1
clone size: -
CDR3 protein: ASSEEGADTEAF

V gene: TRBV19
J gene: TRBJ1-1
clone size: -
CDR3 protein: ASSTLNPGGVSGTEAF

V gene: TRBV10-1
J gene: TRBJ2-1
clone size: -
CDR3 protein: ASSEIAGGREQF

V gene: TRBV6-2/TRBV6-3
J gene: TRBJ2-3
clone size: -
CDR3 protein: ASSRQGLAGDTQY

V gene: TRBV10-1
J gene: TRBJ2-3
clone size: medium-sized
CDR3 protein: ASREQGVDTQY

V gene: TRBV19
J gene: TRBJ1-1
clone size: -
CDR3 protein: ASRIHSGSTEAF

V gene: TRBV2
J gene: TRBJ1-2
clone size: -
CDR3 protein: ASSATGGRGYT

V gene: TRBV28
J gene: TRBJ2-7
clone size: -
CDR3 protein: AIGQSSYEQY

V gene: TRBV3-1/TRBV3-2
J gene: TRBJ2-7
clone size: -
CDR3 protein: ASSPSGLSYEQY

V gene: TRBV5-5
J gene: TRBJ1-1
clone size: -
CDR3 protein: ASRLTGRTEAF

V gene: TRBV4-2
J gene: TRBJ2-1
clone size: -
CDR3 protein: ASSQGLAGVNEQF

V gene: TRBV5-5
J gene: TRBJ2-5
clone size: -
CDR3 protein: ASSVPGGPETQY